This TCR beta chain was sequenced in a study of T cell repertoires in cytomegalovirus infection (dated by TCRdb to about 2019). About the study as a whole: Donor HLA type was relevant to the analysis, because carriage of CMV infection together with the matching HLA type was indicated by public TCR beta signatures. General study outcomes and caveats: Cumulative frequency of public TCR beta family members discriminated carriers of CMV infection plus the relevant HLA type in this cohort and an independent roughly 350-donor cohort. The ex vivo response was dominated by HLA-C-restricted CMV-specific TCR beta clonotypes, which also provided the single most frequent clonotype in two of eight donors.

The CDR3 holds 15 amino acids from the cysteine to the phenylalanine. Of all the DNA, just the CDR3 is kept, 45 bases in frame from base 1. The germline V gene sets CDR1 to MDHEN and CDR2 to SYDVKM. V is clipped by 5 bases and J by 4 bases, and the sequence between their germline boundaries is 17 bases long. Points on this clonotype: This clone's antigen is unknown. Within one base of it there is no much larger clone, and no base qualities were kept.

TCRdb names Illumina HiSeq 1500 as the instrument used. TCRdb itself trimmed the public reads at Q25 with fastp, ran MiXCR and retained productive beta chains. A single entry per CDR3 protein holds the most common genes and DNA from its merged rows. This sample is represented by just under 300,000 distinct CDR3 sequences; 9.6% of them were singletons. Clones ranked in the top ten supply around 2.5% of the sample. Here the chain combines TRBV28 and TRBJ1-2; a tentative D call is TRBD1 (5 bases match). The receptor was derived from a human donor in good health (CMV status not recorded). Some clones in this sample may be carry-over from other donors' samples. Sequenced: PBMCs. Here the CDR3 is given as CASSVPQGLGYGYTF. The DNA sequence is TGTGCCAGCAGTGTCCCTCAGGGTCTGGGCTATGGCTACACCTTC.